This paragraph covers one TCR beta chain sequence. These data belong to a study of blood T cell repertoires in COVID-19. The overall study: Samples of COVID-19 (acute and convalescent) were obtained from the United States, Italy and Spain. T cells, B-cell-depleted T cells, or PBMCs supplied cDNA or gDNA.

Authors' analysis steps: Reference gene primers were amplified, and this amplification served to estimate nucleated cell counts. Sequencing used immunoSEQ multiplex PCR; TCRdb keeps in-frame clones, though not all of them. V and J calls and clone size are given by that table; D and trimming were obtained from the DNA. The data contain about 95,000 clones, around 81% of them singletons. The CDR3 covers 16 residues. Per germline, CDR1 GTSNPN and CDR2 SVGIG (reference sequence). The germline V and J ends were trimmed by 0 bases and 1 base, with 13 bases remaining between them. Input material: peripheral blood. The clonotype comes from a man older than 75 with COVID-19, enrolled during active disease. The chain uses TRBV30 and TRBJ2-1; TRBD2 might be the D (5 bases). CDR3 sequence (DNA): TGTGCCTGGAGTGTAAGGACTCCTTTATCCTACAATGAGCAGTTCTTC. Amino acid sequence: CAWSVRTPLSYNEQFF.